This T cell receptor (beta chain) was sequenced in a study of CD8+CD57+ T cells in acquired aplastic anemia. Researchers used genomic DNA as the template to profile TCR beta VDJ and CDR3. In TCRdb, the reads were re-called with MiXCR into one record per CDR3 protein. The sample yields roughly 150,000 distinct CDR3 sequences, roughly 50% seen once. This clonotype was counted between two and nine times. Its specificity is unknown. V lost 3 bases, J lost 6 bases, and 12 bases lay in between. CDR1 is SNHLY and CDR2 is FYNNEI in the germline V gene. The CDR3 runs to 13 residues. Study-wide points: Comparison of patients with controls identified roughly 30 shared CD8+ CDR3 sequences.

By flow cytometry, patients selected for sequencing had shown an expansion of CD8+CD57+ cells. The V call is TRBV2, the J call TRBJ2-7; D unclear. This receptor was taken from a human donor with aplastic anemia. What was sequenced was sorted CD4+, CD8+, or CD8+CD57+ T cells (not recorded which) from PBMCs. The CDR3 spells CASSELGWGEQYF. DNA of the CDR3: TGTGCCAGCAGTGAGCTAGGTTGGGGCGAGCAGTACTTC.